These T cell receptor beta chains were read from a single sample in a study of T cell clonotyping in hematopoietic cell transplantation. Clones were read by immunoSEQ multiplex PCR, and TCRdb kept only the in-frame ones, dropping some. The sample lists about 2,700 clones; 65% to 85% were seen once. The specimen was peripheral blood mononuclear cells, collected 180 days after allogeneic stem cell transplant. These receptor sequences come from a male patient aged 55 to 70 who had an allogeneic stem cell transplant, so T cells may come from the graft donor. Some clones in this sample may be carry-over from other donors' samples. Each CDR3 is given with its conserved first and last residue. Fields, in order: V gene, D gene, clone size, J gene, CDR3 protein, CDR3 DNA. D genes are given only for firm matches. Expanded clones are given a class, and other clones once, few, many or no size at all.

v_gene: TRBV7-8
d_gene: .
abundance: few
j_gene: TRBJ1-2
CDR3aa: CASSPRGYGYTF
CDR3nt: TGTGCCAGCAGCCCTCGTGGCTATGGCTACACCTTC

v_gene: TRBV5-8
d_gene: .
abundance: .
j_gene: TRBJ2-2
CDR3aa: CASSLRLAADRTGELFF
CDR3nt: TGTGCCAGCAGCTTGAGGTTAGCTGCAGACCGCACCGGGGAGCTGTTTTTT

v_gene: TRBV30
d_gene: .
abundance: .
j_gene: TRBJ1-2
CDR3aa: CAWSVPRGGYTF
CDR3nt: TGTGCCTGGAGTGTACCCCGGGGTGGCTACACCTTC

v_gene: TRBV6-1
d_gene: .
abundance: .
j_gene: TRBJ1-5
CDR3aa: CASSVGGGTGNQPQHF
CDR3nt: TGTGCCAGCAGTGTTGGTGGGGGGACGGGCAATCAGCCCCAGCATTTT

v_gene: TRBV29-1
d_gene: .
abundance: .
j_gene: TRBJ2-7
CDR3aa: CSVVEGHEQYF
CDR3nt: TGCAGCGTTGTAGAGGGGCACGAGCAGTACTTC

v_gene: TRBV30
d_gene: .
abundance: .
j_gene: TRBJ1-5
CDR3aa: CAWSVGRVQPQHF
CDR3nt: TGTGCCTGGAGTGTTGGTCGAGTCCAGCCCCAGCATTTT

v_gene: TRBV6-5
d_gene: .
abundance: .
j_gene: TRBJ1-2
CDR3aa: CASTPREGHGYTF
CDR3nt: TGTGCCAGCACCCCGAGGGAGGGGCATGGCTACACCTTC

v_gene: TRBV10-3
d_gene: TRBD2
abundance: once
j_gene: TRBJ2-5
CDR3aa: CAIRKAGGETQYF
CDR3nt: TGTGCCATCAGGAAAGCGGGAGGAGAGACCCAGTACTTC

v_gene: TRBV15
d_gene: .
abundance: .
j_gene: TRBJ1-1
CDR3aa: CATSRAGGGTEAFF
CDR3nt: TGTGCCACCAGCAGAGCGGGGGGGGGAACTGAAGCTTTCTTT

v_gene: TRBV2
d_gene: .
abundance: .
j_gene: TRBJ1-1
CDR3aa: CASKPAVSLSEAFF
CDR3nt: TGTGCCAGCAAACCCGCGGTCAGTCTCTCTGAAGCTTTCTTT

v_gene: TRBV5-4
d_gene: .
abundance: .
j_gene: TRBJ1-2
CDR3aa: CASSLEGAQGTGYTF
CDR3nt: TGTGCCAGCAGCTTGGAGGGAGCCCAGGGAACGGGCTACACCTTC

v_gene: TRBV25-1
d_gene: .
abundance: .
j_gene: TRBJ2-7
CDR3aa: CASSEFGDPEQYF
CDR3nt: TGTGCCAGCAGTGAGTTTGGGGATCCAGAGCAGTACTTC

v_gene: TRBV5-6
d_gene: .
abundance: .
j_gene: TRBJ2-7
CDR3aa: CASSFLTGGGDEQYF
CDR3nt: TGTGCCAGCAGCTTCTTGACGGGTGGAGGGGACGAGCAGTACTTC

v_gene: TRBV30
d_gene: .
abundance: .
j_gene: TRBJ1-1
CDR3aa: CAWRELTVLNTEAFF
CDR3nt: TGTGCCTGGAGAGAGCTGACAGTTCTGAACACTGAAGCTTTCTTT

v_gene: TRBV6-5
d_gene: .
abundance: .
j_gene: TRBJ1-2
CDR3aa: CASNNWSGYTF
CDR3nt: TGTGCCAGCAACAACTGGTCGGGCTACACCTTC

v_gene: TRBV23-1
d_gene: TRBD1
abundance: once
j_gene: TRBJ2-7
CDR3aa: CASPPGQGHEQYF
CDR3nt: TGCGCCAGCCCCCCGGGACAGGGACACGAGCAGTACTTC

v_gene: TRBV28
d_gene: .
abundance: .
j_gene: TRBJ2-7
CDR3aa: CASSRRLYYEQYF
CDR3nt: TGTGCCAGCAGTCGGAGACTGTACTACGAGCAGTACTTC

v_gene: TRBV6-5
d_gene: TRBD2
abundance: .
j_gene: TRBJ2-7
CDR3aa: CASSYSGTSGTGEQYF
CDR3nt: TGTGCCAGCAGTTACTCCGGGACTAGCGGGACTGGTGAGCAGTACTTC

v_gene: TRBV29-1
d_gene: TRBD2
abundance: few
j_gene: TRBJ2-1
CDR3aa: CSVEYGRGSGYNEQFF
CDR3nt: TGCAGCGTTGAATACGGGCGGGGGTCGGGTTACAATGAGCAGTTCTTC

v_gene: TRBV5-1
d_gene: .
abundance: .
j_gene: TRBJ1-2
CDR3aa: CASSPGQRYGYTF
CDR3nt: TGCGCCAGCAGCCCCGGACAGCGATATGGCTACACCTTC

v_gene: TRBV7-3
d_gene: TRBD1
abundance: once
j_gene: TRBJ1-6
CDR3aa: CASSSTGGGSPLHF
CDR3nt: TGTGCCAGCAGCTCTACAGGGGGCGGTTCACCCCTCCACTTT

v_gene: TRBV30
d_gene: .
abundance: .
j_gene: TRBJ1-1
CDR3aa: CAWSVLLRNTEAFF
CDR3nt: TGTGCCTGGAGTGTACTCCTGAGGAACACTGAAGCTTTCTTT

v_gene: TRBV6-5
d_gene: .
abundance: .
j_gene: TRBJ2-3
CDR3aa: CASSSRGVTDTQYF
CDR3nt: TGTGCCAGCAGTTCCCGTGGGGTCACAGATACGCAGTATTTT